Given below is one TCR beta chain in context. Its specificity is unknown. Method: immunoSEQ multiplex PCR; TCRdb's copy keeps in-frame clones and lacks some. Of some 120,000 clones in the sample, around 87% are singletons; the top ten hold approximately 1.2%. This sample is part of a study of T cell responses to AZD1222 COVID-19 vaccine. General study findings and limits: Compared with day 0, the breadth and depth of the Spike-specific TCR repertoire rose significantly after two doses of AZD1222.

The CDR3 sequence is 16 residues long. The junction had 13 bases not matched to a gene; V was cut back by 5 bases and J by 4 bases. Germline CDR1 reads MNHEY; CDR2 reads SMNVEV (reference sequence). The starting material was peripheral blood, obtained on day 0 of AZD1222 vaccination. The clonotype originates from an adult in good health. V and J are TRBV27 and TRBJ1-1; TRBD1 aligns across 7 bases. For the CDR3, the DNA is TGTGCCAGCAGTCGACAGGGTCCCCCCTCGGGCACTGAAGCTTTCTTT. As protein: CASSRQGPPSGTEAFF.